This TCR beta chain was retrieved from a study of blood T cell repertoires in COVID-19. The CDR3 totals 14 residues. Trimming shortened V by 3 bases and J by 3 bases, and 13 bases separated the two germline ends. Germline V CDR1 and CDR2: SGHRS, YFSETQ. The study counted Cohort 3 donors as recovered given two negative PCRs, clearance, or symptom resolution. The repertoire was sequenced with immunoSEQ multiplex PCR; TCRdb's copy has only in-frame clones and lacks some. The profile shows more than 300,000 clones, 70% to 90% of them singletons. This rearrangement joins TRBV5-1 to TRBJ2-7; possible D gene TRBD1, 6 bases. Sequencing input: PBMCs or T cells enriched from blood (not recorded which). The receptor was isolated from a woman aged 18-29 years who had recovered from COVID-19. The DNA for the CDR3 is TGCGCCAGCAGCTCCTCGGGACAAGACTACGAGCAGTACTTC. Protein sequence: CASSSSGQDYEQYF.